This T cell receptor beta chain was documented in a study of T cells after yellow fever vaccination. From the 5' RACE reads, TCRdb called clonotypes with MiXCR, one entry per CDR3 protein. The sample contains roughly 170,000 distinct CDR3 sequences, about 6.2% of which appear only once. V lost 3 bases and J lost 6, with 11 bases in between. The CDR3 sequence is 13 residues long. The specimen was CD4+ T cells sorted from PBMCs, collected on the day of the first yellow fever vaccination. This sequence joins TRBV7-1 and TRBJ1-2, with unresolved D. TRBV7-1 is known as an ORF, though its function is uncertain. The clonotype originates from a man between 18 and 29 years old who received the YFV17D yellow fever vaccine. The CDR3 spells CASSSNAGNGYTF. For the CDR3, the DNA is TGTGCCAGCAGCTCCAATGCCGGGAATGGCTACACCTTC.